The 12 T cell receptor beta chains given below trace back to one sample, sequenced in a study of shared clonotypes between healthy human individuals. Sequencing used immunoSEQ multiplex PCR; TCRdb keeps in-frame clones, though not all of them. The sample contains some 2.1 million clones, roughly 95% of which appear only once. Material for sequencing was naive CD4+ T cells sorted from blood. The subset denotes: CD45RA+ positively selected. These receptors were taken from a man aged 18 to 29 in good health.

This chain uses TRBV7-8 with TRBJ2-7; D call uncertain. Germline values: CDR1 SGHVS, CDR2 FQNEAQ. The V end was cut by 4 bases, the J end by 0 bases, with 13 bases between. The CDR3 consists of 15 residues. In DNA form, the CDR3 reads TGTGCCAGCAGCTCCGAGGTTTTAAGCTCCTACGAGCAGTACTTC. Translated, it gives CASSSEVLSSYEQYF.

The rearrangement links TRBV7-9 to TRBJ2-3; D possibly corresponds to TRBD1 (5 bases). CDR1 SEHNR and CDR2 FQNEAQ come from the germline V gene (reference sequence). V was shortened by 1 base and J by 7 bases, with 12 bases between the two germline ends. CDR3 size: 14 residues. CDR3: CASSLGQGENTQYF. Written as DNA, the CDR3 is TGTGCCAGCAGCTTAGGGCAGGGTGAAAATACGCAGTATTTT. Using reference TRBV7-9 and TRBJ2-3 for the parts outside the CDR3, the full variable domain is DTGVSQNPRHKITKRGQNVTFRCDPISEHNRLYWYRQTLGQGPEFLTYFQNEAQLEKSRLLSDRFSAERPKGSFSTLEIQRTEQGDSAMYLCASSLGQGENTQYFGPGTRLTVL.

This chain connects TRBV7-9 to TRBJ2-3, with D perhaps matching TRBD2 (6 bases). The CDR3 contains 12 residues. The germline CDR1 and CDR2 sequences are SEHNR and FQNEAQ (reference sequence). The V gene lost 3 bases and the J gene lost 10 bases, with 11 bases spanning the gap. The CDR3 sequence is CASSLSGGAQYF. DNA of the CDR3: TGTGCCAGCAGCTTGAGTGGCGGGGCGCAGTATTTT.

Only a few counts were recorded for this clone. Compared with germline, one end of the junction differs, possibly owing to a read error. The V gene is TRBV7-7, the J gene TRBJ2-1; D unresolved. CDR3 size: 13 residues. The germline V gene encodes CDR1 SSHAT and CDR2 FNYEAQ (reference sequence). CDR3 residues: CASSPERVAEQFF. The CDR3 coding sequence is TGTGCTAGCAGCCCAGAGCGAGTTGCTGAGCAGTTCTTC.

The V and J genes are TRBV7-9 and TRBJ1-4; tentative D call: TRBD1 (5 bases). The germline V and J ends were trimmed by 3 bases and 5 bases, with 10 bases remaining between them. This CDR3 contains 14 residues. CDR1 and CDR2 (germline): SEHNR, FQNEAQ (reference sequence). The CDR3 DNA follows: TGTGCCAGCAGCTTCGGGACGGAAAATGAAAAACTGTTTTTT. This sequence encodes CASSFGTENEKLFF.

The sample holds one count of this clone. CDR3 sequence reads: CASSPGYGNEKLFF. CDR3 DNA: TGTGCCAGCTCACCCGGCTACGGGAATGAAAAACTGTTTTTT. V usage is TRBV18 and J usage is TRBJ1-4; D not resolved. Deletions cut 3 bases from V and 5 bases from J, with 10 bases between. Germline V gene data show CDR1 as KGHSH and CDR2 as LQKENI. The CDR3 extends over 14 amino acids.

This chain connects TRBV30 to TRBJ2-7; D is unclear. The CDR3 loop spans 15 amino acids. Germline CDR1 GTSNPN, CDR2 SVGIG (reference sequence). V gave up 3 bases and J gave up 7 bases, with 22 bases separating them. This CDR3 is CAWSAGHTSDREQYF. For the CDR3, the DNA is TGTGCCTGGAGCGCCGGGCATACTTCAGACCGGGAGCAGTACTTC.

The chain carries TRBV5-6 and TRBJ2-3; 9 bases are a match to TRBD1. The CDR3 is made up of 16 amino acids. Germline assignment: CDR1 SGHDT and CDR2 YYEEEE. V lost 4 bases and J lost 2; bases outside the gene matches: 8. The CDR3 bases are TGTGCCAGCAGCCGATCGTCACAGGGGGCCACAGATACGCAGTATTTT. This encodes CASSRSSQGATDTQYF.

The chain couples TRBV15 to TRBJ2-7, with D hard to call. Trimming removed 6 bases at V and 6 bases at J, with 12 bases between. The CDR3 loop spans 12 amino acids. CDR1 LNHNV and CDR2 YYDKDF come from the germline V gene (reference sequence). The CDR3 sequence: CATRKDTGEQYF. The CDR3 coding sequence is TGTGCCACCAGAAAAGACACCGGCGAGCAGTACTTC.

The chain has TRBV7-9 and TRBJ1-3; D remains ambiguous. The CDR3 loop spans 15 amino acids. V was shortened by 0 bases and J by 4 bases, with 10 bases between the two germline ends. Germline V lookup: CDR1 SEHNR, CDR2 FQNEAQ (reference sequence). The CDR3: CASSLAAGNGNTIYF. The CDR3 DNA follows: TGTGCCAGCAGCTTAGCCGCGGGAAACGGAAACACCATATATTTT.

The chain links TRBV15 to TRBJ2-2, with 9 bases identical to TRBD1. The CDR3 runs 15 residues. Germline V gene sequence: CDR1 LNHNV, CDR2 YYDKDF (reference sequence). V trimming: 5 bases; J trimming: 4 bases; junction bases outside the gene matches: 5. The CDR3 coding sequence is TGTGCCACCAGCGGCCGGGACAGGGTCACCGGGGAGCTGTTTTTT. Its translation: CATSGRDRVTGELFF.

This clone was observed a single time. The V gene is TRBV2, the J gene TRBJ2-1; D uncertain. Trimming pared 4 bases from V and 2 bases from J, leaving 12 bases between. The CDR3 loop spans 15 amino acids. The germline V gene has CDR1 SNHLY and CDR2 FYNNEI. Written as DNA, the CDR3 is TGTGCCAGCAGTGCGAACGGCCTAGCCTACAATGAGCAGTTCTTC. This gives the protein CASSANGLAYNEQFF.